These 29 T cell receptor beta chains share one sample of origin, sequenced in a study of T cell responses to AZD1222 COVID-19 vaccine. Method: immunoSEQ multiplex PCR; TCRdb's copy keeps in-frame clones and lacks some. The profile shows over 150,000 clones, 90% of them singletons. The specimen was peripheral blood, collected on day 0 of AZD1222 vaccination. These receptor sequences come from an adult in good health.

The gene calls are TRBV5-1 and TRBJ2-3; D ambiguous. Germline V gene sequence: CDR1 SGHRS, CDR2 YFSETQ. This CDR3 has 13 residues. Trimming took off 4 bases at V and 5 bases at J, with 11 bases between the two ends. The DNA of the CDR3 is TGCGCCAGCAGCATCGGTCCGGGAGATACGCAGTATTTT. Its translation is CASSIGPGDTQYF.

J is TRBJ2-2 and V is TRBV3-1 (or the pseudogene TRBV3-2), with 9 positions matching TRBD1. This CDR3 region has 15 residues. J lost 3 bases, V lost 8 bases, and 7 bases had no gene match. Germline V gene lookup returns CDR1 LGHDT and CDR2 YNNKEL (reference sequence). CDR3 sequence reads: CASAPGQGYTGELFF. CDR3 DNA sequence: TGTGCCAGCGCACCGGGACAGGGATACACCGGGGAGCTGTTTTTT.

This chain uses TRBV7-8 with TRBJ2-3; 9 bases match TRBD1. CDR1 and CDR2 (germline): SGHVS, FQNEAQ. With V trimmed by 4 bases and J by 5 bases, 10 bases remained unmatched. This CDR3 region has 16 residues. This chain's CDR3 is CASSSRGQGGGDTQYF. The CDR3 bases are TGTGCCAGCAGCTCCCGGGGACAGGGTGGTGGAGATACGCAGTATTTT.

The J gene is TRBJ1-5, the V gene TRBV4-3; D may be TRBD1 (5 bases). CDR1 is LGHNA, CDR2 YSLEER, per germline. The CDR3 is 14 amino acids. V lost 3 bases, J lost 6 bases, and 12 bases lay in between. The CDR3 spells CASSQTTGRQPQHF. The DNA for the CDR3 is TGCGCCAGCAGCCAGACGACGGGGCGTCAGCCCCAGCATTTT.

The rearrangement links TRBV29-1 to TRBJ1-1; TRBD1 agrees at 8 bases. The V gene's germline CDR1 is SQVTM and CDR2 ANQGSEA. Unmatched junction bases numbered 7, after V lost 6 bases and J lost 1 base. The CDR3 loop spans 14 amino acids. CDR3 loop: CSVRQGPGNTEAFF. CDR3 bases: TGCAGCGTAAGACAGGGGCCCGGGAACACTGAAGCTTTCTTT.

This chain links TRBV11-1 with TRBJ2-7, with 8 bases lining up with TRBD2. After removal of 4 bases from V and 2 bases from J, the junction contained 7 bases not matched to a gene. Germline CDR1 is SGHAT and CDR2 is FQDESV (reference sequence). CDR3 size: 15 residues. This chain's CDR3 is CASSYNSGATYEQYF. In DNA, the CDR3 is TGTGCCAGCAGCTATAATAGCGGGGCGACCTACGAGCAGTACTTC.

V and J are TRBV5-1 and TRBJ1-2, with TRBD1 identical over 7 bases. CDR1 and CDR2 (germline): SGHRS, YFSETQ. Unmatched junction bases numbered 7, after V lost 3 bases and J lost 2 bases. This CDR3 contains 15 residues. This CDR3 is CASSYLATGNYGYTF. Here the CDR3 DNA reads TGCGCCAGCAGCTACCTCGCGACAGGGAACTATGGCTACACCTTC.

The rearrangement joins TRBV4-1 to TRBJ1-6, with D possibly being TRBD1 (6 bases). This CDR3 has 16 residues. Trimming removed 4 bases from V and 7 bases from J, with 17 bases in between. CDR1 is MGHRA and CDR2 is YSYEKL in the germline V gene. CDR3 sequence reads: CASSRTERLGNSPLHF. The CDR3 bases are TGCGCCAGCAGCCGGACAGAGAGACTTGGAAATTCACCCCTCCACTTT.

This clone was recorded once. V gene TRBV11-2 combines with J gene TRBJ1-3, with unresolved D. The CDR3 runs 15 residues. CDR1 is SGHAT and CDR2 is FQNNGV in the germline V gene. V dropped 0 bases and J dropped 0 bases, with 6 bases sitting between them. Here the CDR3 reads CASSLDPDSGNTIYF. CDR3 bases: TGTGCCAGCAGCTTAGATCCGGACTCTGGAAACACCATATATTTT.

The rearrangement links TRBV6-5 to TRBJ2-2; no definite D call. In germline, CDR1 is MNHEY, CDR2 SVGAGI. Trimming shortened V by 6 bases and J by 4 bases, and 12 bases separated the two germline ends. This CDR3 contains 14 residues. The CDR3 region has the DNA TGTGCCAGCAGCAGACGGGCTGCCACCGGGGAGCTGTTTTTT. It specifies CASSRRAATGELFF.

This chain connects TRBV6-2 or TRBV6-3 to TRBJ1-2; 7 nucleotides line up with TRBD1. This CDR3 region has 16 residues. V shed 2 bases and J 4 bases; nucleotides not matched to a gene: 10. Looked up from germline, CDR1 is MNHEY and CDR2 is SVGEGT. The CDR3 loop is CASSYGYRGPGYGYTF. Here the CDR3 DNA reads TGTGCCAGCAGTTACGGTTACAGGGGCCCCGGCTATGGCTACACCTTC.

The rearrangement uses TRBV9 and TRBJ1-1; TRBD1 matches at 9 bases. Losses at the gene ends were 3 bases for V and 4 bases for J; bases not matched to a gene: 7. Germline loops: CDR1 SGDLS, CDR2 YYNGEE. The CDR3 contains 15 residues. CDR3 bases: TGTGCCAGCAGCGGATGGACAGGGGAGGGCACTGAAGCTTTCTTT. Translating it yields CASSGWTGEGTEAFF.

This clone has a handful of counts. The chain links TRBV29-1 to TRBJ1-1, with 8 bases fitting TRBD1. The CDR3 runs 13 residues. V lost 8 bases and J lost 4; bases outside the gene matches: 9. Germline CDR1 and CDR2: SQVTM and ANQGSEA. The CDR3 is CSQRQGMGTEAFF. The CDR3 bases are TGCAGCCAAAGACAGGGGATGGGCACTGAAGCTTTCTTT.

The chain is built from TRBV7-9 and TRBJ1-5; possibly TRBD1 for D (6 bases). Trimming removed 4 bases at V and 2 bases at J, with 15 bases between. The CDR3 sequence is 16 residues long. Germline V gene sequence: CDR1 SEHNR, CDR2 FQNEAQ (reference sequence). The CDR3 DNA is TGTGCCAGCAGCTCTACAGGGATGGGGGGCAATCAGCCCCAGCATTTT. Translated, it gives CASSSTGMGGNQPQHF.

The genes are TRBV3-1 (or the pseudogene TRBV3-2) and TRBJ1-2; weak D call: TRBD1 (5 bases). V lost 4 bases and J 4 bases, leaving 13 bases between the germline ends. CDR1 and CDR2 from the germline V gene are LGHDT and YNNKEL (reference sequence). The CDR3 extends over 14 amino acids. The DNA of the CDR3 is TGTGCCAGCAGCCCCCGGGGGGGAGGCTATGGCTACACCTTC. Translated, it gives CASSPRGGGYGYTF.

This clone was seen more than once but under ten times. The chain combines TRBV5-6 with TRBJ1-1; TRBD1 agrees at 8 bases. Germline assignment: CDR1 SGHDT and CDR2 YYEEEE. V trimming: 0 bases; J trimming: 0 bases; junction bases outside the gene matches: 4. CDR3 length: 16 residues. The CDR3 bases are TGTGCCAGCAGCTTGGACAGGGGGACTATGAACACTGAAGCTTTCTTT. Translating gives CASSLDRGTMNTEAFF.

This chain joins TRBV19 and TRBJ2-3; D not resolved. This CDR3 has 16 amino acids. With 3 bases removed from V and 2 bases from J, the gap between germline ends came to 15 bases. The germline CDR1 and CDR2 sequences are LNHDA and SQIVND (reference sequence). CDR3 protein: CASSIFSSQLTDTQYF. CDR3 in DNA: TGTGCCAGTAGTATCTTTAGCAGTCAACTCACAGATACGCAGTATTTT. Filled out from reference TRBV19 and TRBJ2-3, the complete variable domain reads DGGITQSPKYLFRKEGQNVTLSCEQNLNHDAMYWYRQDPGQGLRLIYYSQIVNDFQKGDIAEGYSVSREKKESFPLTVTSAQKNPTAFYLCASSIFSSQLTDTQYFGPGTRLTVL.

V and J are TRBV7-9 and TRBJ2-7; 12 bases agree with TRBD1. The CDR3 consists of 18 residues. Germline assignment: CDR1 SEHNR and CDR2 FQNEAQ (reference sequence). V shed 5 bases and J 2 bases; nucleotides not matched to a gene: 13. CDR3 bases: TGTGCCAGCAGCCCAAACCCCGGGACAGGGGGCTTACCCTACGAGCAGTACTTC. Translated, it gives CASSPNPGTGGLPYEQYF.

J is TRBJ1-2 and V is TRBV19; tentative D call: TRBD1 (6 bases). Germline CDR1 is LNHDA and CDR2 is SQIVND (reference sequence). V was pared by 5 bases and J by 6 bases, with 10 bases between. The CDR3 loop spans 12 amino acids. DNA for the CDR3: TGTGCCAGTAGTCTCGCAGGGGATGGCTACACCTTC. This translates into CASSLAGDGYTF.

The CDR3 is CASSADTGNTIYF. The CDR3 DNA is TGTGCCAGCAGCGCAGATACTGGAAACACCATATATTTT. The V and J genes are TRBV9 and TRBJ1-3; D unresolved. The CDR3 runs 13 residues. V was pared by 3 bases and J by 2 bases, with 6 bases between. In germline, CDR1 is SGDLS, CDR2 YYNGEE.

The V and J genes are TRBV12-3 or TRBV12-4 and TRBJ1-6; D gene unclear. The CDR3 has 13 amino acids. V was pared by 4 bases and J by 7 bases, with 8 bases between. CDR3 nucleotides: TGTGCCAGCAGTTCCCTACAGAATTCACCCCTCCACTTT. Protein sequence: CASSSLQNSPLHF.

The J gene is TRBJ2-7, the V gene TRBV2; 7 bases agree with TRBD1. The trim removed 9 bases at V and 2 bases at J, leaving 7 bases unmatched. Per germline, CDR1 SNHLY and CDR2 FYNNEI. The CDR3 totals 13 residues. Written as DNA, the CDR3 is TGTGCCAGTACCGGGCAGGGGGCCTACGAGCAGTACTTC. Protein: CASTGQGAYEQYF.

V and J are TRBV28 and TRBJ1-5, with D perhaps matching TRBD1 (5 bases). Germline CDR1 and CDR2: MDHEN and SYDVKM. Trimming took 7 bases from V and 2 from J, leaving 15 bases between them. The CDR3 covers 15 residues. CDR3 sequence: CASITLGGGNQPQHF. CDR3 nucleotides: TGTGCCAGCATCACGTTGGGGGGGGGCAATCAGCCCCAGCATTTT.

The chain links TRBV9 to TRBJ1-5; D is undetermined. V was clipped by 3 bases and J by 6 bases, with 10 bases between them. The germline CDR1 and CDR2 sequences are SGDLS and YYNGEE. The CDR3 loop spans 13 amino acids. In DNA, the CDR3 is TGTGCCAGCAGCGGGCCACGGGGTCAGCCCCAGCATTTT. It translates to CASSGPRGQPQHF.

The chain uses TRBV10-3 and TRBJ2-1; 10 bases are a match to TRBD1. The CDR3 contains 16 residues. Germline CDR1 is ENHRY and CDR2 is SYGVKD. V was clipped by 4 bases and J by 6 bases; unmatched bases: 9. The CDR3: CAISALNRDRGNEQFF. The CDR3, as DNA: TGTGCCATCAGTGCCTTAAACCGGGACAGGGGCAATGAGCAGTTCTTC.

This clone is a singleton in its sample. V usage is TRBV7-2 and J usage is TRBJ2-7, with D perhaps being TRBD1 or TRBD2 (6 bases each). The germline V gene has CDR1 SGHTA and CDR2 FQGNSA. Trimming took off 3 bases at V and 3 bases at J, with 12 bases between the two ends. CDR3 length: 14 residues. In nucleotides, the CDR3 is TGTGCCAGCAGCTTGTGGGGGGCGGTCTACGAGCAGTACTTC. Protein sequence: CASSLWGAVYEQYF.

The chain recombines TRBV2 with TRBJ2-3; 14 bases line up with TRBD2. The CDR3 loop spans 17 amino acids. Trimming at V came to 5 bases and at J to 3 bases, leaving 7 bases not matched to a gene. Germline V gene data show CDR1 as SNHLY and CDR2 as FYNNEI. CDR3 amino acids: CASSYGTSGRGTDTQYF. The DNA of the CDR3 is TGTGCCAGCAGTTACGGGACTAGCGGGAGAGGGACAGATACGCAGTATTTT.

This clone was seen only once. The chain employs TRBV19 and TRBJ1-5, with D possibly matching TRBD1 (5 bases). The CDR3 spans 14 residues. Germline V gives CDR1 LNHDA, CDR2 SQIVND (reference sequence). With 3 bases removed from V and 1 base from J, the gap between germline ends came to 7 bases. CDR3 in amino acids: CASSIGGSNQPQHF. Here the CDR3 DNA reads TGTGCCAGTAGTATTGGGGGGAGCAATCAGCCCCAGCATTTT.

In DNA, the CDR3 is TGCAGCGCTACAGGGGAAGGCTACGAGCAGTACTTC. It specifies CSATGEGYEQYF. V is TRBV29-1 and J is TRBJ2-7; TRBD1 agrees at 7 bases. The CDR3 consists of 12 residues. Germline-derived CDR1 and CDR2 are SQVTM and ANQGSEA. J was trimmed by 3 bases and V by 7 bases; bases with no gene match: 6.